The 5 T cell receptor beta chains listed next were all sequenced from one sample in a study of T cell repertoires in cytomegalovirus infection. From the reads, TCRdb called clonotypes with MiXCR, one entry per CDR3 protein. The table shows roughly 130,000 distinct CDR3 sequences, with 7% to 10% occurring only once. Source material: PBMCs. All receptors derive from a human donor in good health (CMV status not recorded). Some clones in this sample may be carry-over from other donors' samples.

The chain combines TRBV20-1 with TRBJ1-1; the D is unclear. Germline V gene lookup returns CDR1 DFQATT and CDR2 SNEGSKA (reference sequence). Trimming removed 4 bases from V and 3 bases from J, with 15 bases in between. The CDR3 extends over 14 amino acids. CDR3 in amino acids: CSATSTGRYTEAFF. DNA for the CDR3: TGCAGTGCTACTAGTACTGGGAGGTACACTGAAGCTTTCTTT.

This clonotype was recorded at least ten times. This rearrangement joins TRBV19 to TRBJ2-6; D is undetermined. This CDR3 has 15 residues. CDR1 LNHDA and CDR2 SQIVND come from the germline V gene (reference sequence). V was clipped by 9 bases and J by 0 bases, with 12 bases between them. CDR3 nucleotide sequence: TGTGCCAGCCGAATACCAGACTCTGGGGCCAACGTCCTGACTTTC. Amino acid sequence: CASRIPDSGANVLTF.

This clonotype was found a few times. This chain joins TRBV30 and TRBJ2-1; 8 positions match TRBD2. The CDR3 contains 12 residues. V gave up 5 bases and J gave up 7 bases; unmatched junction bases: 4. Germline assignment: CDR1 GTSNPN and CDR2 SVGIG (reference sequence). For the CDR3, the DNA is TGTGCCTGGTCTGGCGGGGGGAATGAGCAGTTCTTC. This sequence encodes CAWSGGGNEQFF.

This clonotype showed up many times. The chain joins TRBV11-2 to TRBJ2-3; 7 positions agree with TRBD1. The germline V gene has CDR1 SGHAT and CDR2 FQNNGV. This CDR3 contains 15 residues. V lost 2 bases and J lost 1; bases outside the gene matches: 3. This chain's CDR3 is CASSLNRGRTDTQYF. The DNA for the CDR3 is TGTGCCAGCAGCTTAAACAGGGGTCGCACAGATACGCAGTATTTT. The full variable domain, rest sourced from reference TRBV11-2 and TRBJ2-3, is EAGVAQSPRYKIIEKRQSVAFWCNPISGHATLYWYQQILGQGPKLLIQFQNNGVVDDSQLPKDRFSAERLKGVDSTLKIQPAKLEDSAVYLCASSLNRGRTDTQYFGPGTRLTVL.

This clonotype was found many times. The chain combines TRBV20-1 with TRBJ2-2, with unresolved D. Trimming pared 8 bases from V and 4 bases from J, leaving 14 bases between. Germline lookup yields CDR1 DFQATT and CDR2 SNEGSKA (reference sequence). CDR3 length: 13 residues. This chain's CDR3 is CSTRSPFTGELFF. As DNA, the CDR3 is TGCAGTACCCGGTCCCCTTTCACCGGGGAGCTGTTTTTT.